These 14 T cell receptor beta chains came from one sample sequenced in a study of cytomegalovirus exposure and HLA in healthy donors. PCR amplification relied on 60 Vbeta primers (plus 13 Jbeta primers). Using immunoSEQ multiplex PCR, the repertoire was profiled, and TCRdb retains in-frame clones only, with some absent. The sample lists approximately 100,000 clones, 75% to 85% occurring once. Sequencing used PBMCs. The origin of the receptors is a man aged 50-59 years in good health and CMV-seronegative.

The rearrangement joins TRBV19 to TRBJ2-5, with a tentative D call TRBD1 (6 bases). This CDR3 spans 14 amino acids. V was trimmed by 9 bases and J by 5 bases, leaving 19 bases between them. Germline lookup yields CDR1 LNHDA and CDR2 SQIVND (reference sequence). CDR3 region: CASGTGTRGETQYF. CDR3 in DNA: TGTGCCAGCGGCACCGGGACACGGGGCGAGACCCAGTACTTC.

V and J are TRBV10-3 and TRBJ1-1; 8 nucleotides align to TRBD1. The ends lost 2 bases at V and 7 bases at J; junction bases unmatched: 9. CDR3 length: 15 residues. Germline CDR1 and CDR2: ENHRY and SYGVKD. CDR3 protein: CAISERPQGAYEAFF. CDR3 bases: TGTGCCATCAGTGAGCGACCTCAGGGGGCCTATGAAGCTTTCTTT.

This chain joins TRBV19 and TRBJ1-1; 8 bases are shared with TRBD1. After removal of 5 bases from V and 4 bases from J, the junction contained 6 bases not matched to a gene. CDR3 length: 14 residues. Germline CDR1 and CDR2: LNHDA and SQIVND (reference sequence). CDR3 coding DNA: TGTGCCAGTAGTGCCCTAACAGGGGGCACTGAAGCTTTCTTT. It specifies CASSALTGGTEAFF. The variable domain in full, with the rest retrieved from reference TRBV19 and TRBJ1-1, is DGGITQSPKYLFRKEGQNVTLSCEQNLNHDAMYWYRQDPGQGLRLIYYSQIVNDFQKGDIAEGYSVSREKKESFPLTVTSAQKNPTAFYLCASSALTGGTEAFFGQGTRLTVV.

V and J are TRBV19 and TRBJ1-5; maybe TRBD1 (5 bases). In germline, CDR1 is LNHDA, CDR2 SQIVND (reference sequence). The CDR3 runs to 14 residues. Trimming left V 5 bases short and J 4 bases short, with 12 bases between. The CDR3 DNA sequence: TGTGCCAGTAGTCCGGACGGGGGAAATCAGCCCCAGCATTTT. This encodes CASSPDGGNQPQHF.

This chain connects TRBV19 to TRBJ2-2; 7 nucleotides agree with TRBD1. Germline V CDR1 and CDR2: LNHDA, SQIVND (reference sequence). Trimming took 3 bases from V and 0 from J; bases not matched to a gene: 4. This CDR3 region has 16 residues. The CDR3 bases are TGTGCCAGTAGTATCCGGGACAGCGCGAACACCGGGGAGCTGTTTTTT. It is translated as CASSIRDSANTGELFF.

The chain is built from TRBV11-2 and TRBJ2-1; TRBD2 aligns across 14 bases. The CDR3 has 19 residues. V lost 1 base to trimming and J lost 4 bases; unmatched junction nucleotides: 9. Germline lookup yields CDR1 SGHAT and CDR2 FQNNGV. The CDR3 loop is CASSLVGTSGGKRYNEQFF. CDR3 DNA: TGTGCCAGCAGCTTAGTCGGGACTAGCGGGGGAAAGAGATACAATGAGCAGTTCTTC.

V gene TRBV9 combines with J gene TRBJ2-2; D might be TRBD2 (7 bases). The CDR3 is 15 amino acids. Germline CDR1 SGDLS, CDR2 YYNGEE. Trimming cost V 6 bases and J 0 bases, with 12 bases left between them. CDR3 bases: TGTGCCAGCAACTACGGGGGGCCGAACACCGGGGAGCTGTTTTTT. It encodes CASNYGGPNTGELFF.

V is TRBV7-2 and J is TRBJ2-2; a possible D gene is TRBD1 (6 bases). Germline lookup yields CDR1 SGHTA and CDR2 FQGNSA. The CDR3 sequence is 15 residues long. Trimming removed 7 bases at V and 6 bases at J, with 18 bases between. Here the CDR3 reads CASTLRGGSAGELFF. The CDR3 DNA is TGTGCCAGCACCCTTAGAGGGGGTTCCGCCGGGGAGCTGTTTTTT.

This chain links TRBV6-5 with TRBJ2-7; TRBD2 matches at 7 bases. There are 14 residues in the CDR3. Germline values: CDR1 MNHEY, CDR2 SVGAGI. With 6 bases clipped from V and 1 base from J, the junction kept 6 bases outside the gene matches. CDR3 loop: CASRAGVPSYEQYF. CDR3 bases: TGTGCCAGCAGGGCGGGGGTACCTTCCTACGAGCAGTACTTC.

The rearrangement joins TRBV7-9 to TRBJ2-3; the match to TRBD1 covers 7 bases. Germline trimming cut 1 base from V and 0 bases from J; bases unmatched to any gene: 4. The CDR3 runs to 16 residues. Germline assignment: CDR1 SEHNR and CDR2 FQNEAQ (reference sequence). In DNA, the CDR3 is TGTGCCAGCAGCTTAGTTTTGACAGGGAGCACAGATACGCAGTATTTT. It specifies CASSLVLTGSTDTQYF.

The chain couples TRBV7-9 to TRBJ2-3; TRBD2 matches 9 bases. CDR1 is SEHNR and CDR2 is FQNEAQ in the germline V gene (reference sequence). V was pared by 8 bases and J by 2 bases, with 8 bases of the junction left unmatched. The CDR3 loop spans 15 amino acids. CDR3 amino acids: CASGFSGGPTDTQYF. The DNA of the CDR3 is TGTGCCAGCGGTTTTAGCGGGGGTCCCACAGATACGCAGTATTTT.

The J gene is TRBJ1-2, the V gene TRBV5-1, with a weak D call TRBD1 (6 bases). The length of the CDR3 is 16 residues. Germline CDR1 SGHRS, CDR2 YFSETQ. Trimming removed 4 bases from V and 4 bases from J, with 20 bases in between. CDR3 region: CASSTDSSPYLYGYTF. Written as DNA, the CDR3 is TGCGCCAGCAGCACGGACAGTTCCCCGTATCTCTATGGCTACACCTTC.

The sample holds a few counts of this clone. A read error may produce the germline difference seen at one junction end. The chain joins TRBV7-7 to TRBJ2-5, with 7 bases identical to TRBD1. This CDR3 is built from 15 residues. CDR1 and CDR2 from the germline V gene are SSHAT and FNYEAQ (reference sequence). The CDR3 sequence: CASSPRTGHQETQYF. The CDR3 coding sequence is TGTGCTAGCAGCCCTCGGACAGGACACCAAGAGACCCAGTACTTC.

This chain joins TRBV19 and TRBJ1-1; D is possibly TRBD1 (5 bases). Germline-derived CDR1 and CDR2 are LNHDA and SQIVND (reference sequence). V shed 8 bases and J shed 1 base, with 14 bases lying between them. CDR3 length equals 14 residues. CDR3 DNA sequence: TGTGCCAGTTATCGGCGGGGGGGGAACACTGAAGCTTTCTTT. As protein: CASYRRGGNTEAFF.